The present entry profiles one TCR beta chain with its context. The antigen is unknown. The treatment is: 15 Gy SBRT to primary tumor, nephrectomy 4 weeks later. The CDR3 sequence is 14 residues long. Per germline, CDR1 SGHRS and CDR2 YFSETQ. V shed 5 bases, J shed 5 bases, and the junction held 4 bases outside the gene matches. The data stem from a study of radiation and T cells in renal cell carcinoma. Study findings and constraints: Top 100 clonotypes averaged about 54% in irradiated versus roughly 43% in nephrectomy-only tumors. Compared with controls, irradiated tumors had more, larger dominant CDR3 motifs.

TCRdb keeps only in-frame clones here, not all; method: immunoSEQ multiplex PCR. In the table there are approximately 17,000 clones, roughly 50% of which are singletons. The material was tumor tissue, obtained from a patient whose treatment included radiotherapy and nephrectomy. The receptor was derived from an older woman with renal cell carcinoma. The chain couples TRBV5-1 to TRBJ1-6, with 7 nucleotides matching TRBD1. CDR3 sequence reads: CASSTGTDNSPLHF. The CDR3 coding sequence is TGCGCCAGCAGTACCGGGACAGATAATTCACCCCTCCACTTT.